This T cell receptor beta chain was sequenced in a study of blood T cell repertoires in COVID-19. Study information: Sites across the United States, Italy and Spain contributed samples from acute and convalescent COVID-19. Sources were T cells, B-cell-depleted T cells, or PBMCs; the material itself was cDNA or gDNA.

The authors' processing: By means of reference gene primer amplification, nucleated cell counts were estimated. Method: immunoSEQ multiplex PCR; TCRdb's copy keeps in-frame clones and lacks some. The D gene and trimming were derived from the DNA, and the V and J assignments and clone size from that table. Here the sample spans roughly 250,000 clones, approximately 85% being singletons. The V and J ends lost 0 bases and 3 bases, in that order; junction bases with no gene match: 4. CDR1 is SGHRS and CDR2 is YFSETQ in the germline V gene. CDR3 length: 16 amino acids. This TCR was sampled from a human donor with COVID-19, enrolled during active disease. The donor label of this sample is uncertain. Specimen: peripheral blood. V gene TRBV5-1 combines with J gene TRBJ2-2; 8 bases align to TRBD2. The CDR3 sequence is CASSLAGLVDTGELFF. CDR3 sequence (DNA): TGCGCCAGCAGCTTGGCGGGACTAGTAGACACCGGGGAGCTGTTTTTT. The full variable domain, its missing parts supplied by reference TRBV5-1 and TRBJ2-2, is KAGVTQTPRYLIKTRGQQVTLSCSPISGHRSVSWYQQTPGQGLQFLFEYFSETQRNKGNFPGRFSGRQFSNSRSEMNVSTLELGDSALYLCASSLAGLVDTGELFFGEGSRLTVL.